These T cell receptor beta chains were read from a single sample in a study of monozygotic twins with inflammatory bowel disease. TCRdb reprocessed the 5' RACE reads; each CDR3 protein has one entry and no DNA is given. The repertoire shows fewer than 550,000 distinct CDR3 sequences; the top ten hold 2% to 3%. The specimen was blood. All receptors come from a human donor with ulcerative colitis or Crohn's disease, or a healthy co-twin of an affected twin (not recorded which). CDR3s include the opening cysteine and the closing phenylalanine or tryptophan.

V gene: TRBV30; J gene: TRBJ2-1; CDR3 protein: CAWTLFREQFF
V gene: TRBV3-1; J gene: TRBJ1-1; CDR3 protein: CASSQGGGTEAFF
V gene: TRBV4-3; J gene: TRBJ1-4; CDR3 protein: CASSPGQGAFAGEKLFF
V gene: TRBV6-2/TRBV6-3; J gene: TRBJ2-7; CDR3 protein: CASGGRNSYEQYF
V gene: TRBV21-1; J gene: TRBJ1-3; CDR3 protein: CASMLWGAQRSGNTIYF
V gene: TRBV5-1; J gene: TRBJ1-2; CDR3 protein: CASSFSMGGSPNYGYTF
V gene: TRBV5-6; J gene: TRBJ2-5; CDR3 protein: CASSRDPMGGQYF
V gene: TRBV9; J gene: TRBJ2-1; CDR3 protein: CASSVEGGVSSYNEQFF
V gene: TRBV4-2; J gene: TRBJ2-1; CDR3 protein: CASSQDRVVVGEQFF
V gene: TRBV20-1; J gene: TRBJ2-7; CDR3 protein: CSARLSGISPYEQYF
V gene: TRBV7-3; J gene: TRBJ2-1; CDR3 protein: CASSPSGRMANEQFF
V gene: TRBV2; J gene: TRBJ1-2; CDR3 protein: CASSAGTDYGYTF
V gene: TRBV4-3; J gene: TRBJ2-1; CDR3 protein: CASSQESDVKYNEQFF
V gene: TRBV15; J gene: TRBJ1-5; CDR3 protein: CATSRALRQGYGNQPQHF
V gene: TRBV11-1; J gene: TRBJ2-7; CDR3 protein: CASSGNSYEQYF
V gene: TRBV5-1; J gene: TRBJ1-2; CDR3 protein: CASSLADGNGYTF
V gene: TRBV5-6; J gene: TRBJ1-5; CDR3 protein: CASSLGQYSNQPQHF
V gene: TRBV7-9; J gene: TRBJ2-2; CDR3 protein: CASSLQQGTTGELFF